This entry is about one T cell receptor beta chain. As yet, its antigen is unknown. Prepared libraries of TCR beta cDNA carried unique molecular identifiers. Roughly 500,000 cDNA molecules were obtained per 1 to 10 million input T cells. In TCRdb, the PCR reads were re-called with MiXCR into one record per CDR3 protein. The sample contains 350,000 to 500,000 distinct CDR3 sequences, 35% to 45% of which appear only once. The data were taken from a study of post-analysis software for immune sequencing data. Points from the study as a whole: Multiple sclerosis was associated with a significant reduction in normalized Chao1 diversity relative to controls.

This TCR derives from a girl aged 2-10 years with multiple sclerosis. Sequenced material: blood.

The CDR3 here is CSVWGGSEAFF. DNA of the CDR3: TGCAGCGTTTGGGGGGGATCTGAAGCTTTCTTT. The chain joins TRBV29-1 to TRBJ1-1, with a weak D call TRBD1 (5 bases). V dropped 5 bases and J dropped 6 bases, with 10 bases sitting between them. Germline V gene lookup returns CDR1 SQVTM and CDR2 ANQGSEA. The CDR3 is 11 amino acids.